This note documents a single T cell receptor beta chain sequence. The germline CDR1 and CDR2 sequences are LNHDA and SQIVND (reference sequence). CDR3 length equals 15 residues. Trimming removed 5 bases from V and 7 bases from J; junction bases left unmatched: 9. Assay used: immunoSEQ multiplex PCR; TCRdb lists only in-frame clones, some missing. Of about 330,000 clones in the sample, approximately 85% were seen once. The data were obtained in a study of blood T cell repertoires in COVID-19. The J gene is TRBJ1-4, the V gene TRBV19, with 8 bases that match TRBD1. Input material: peripheral blood. This sequence was found in a human donor in a cohort sampled during active COVID-19. CDR3 bases: TGTGCCAGTAGTCCCCCAGGGGGCGCGGGTGAAAAACTGTTTTTT. Protein sequence: CASSPPGGAGEKLFF.